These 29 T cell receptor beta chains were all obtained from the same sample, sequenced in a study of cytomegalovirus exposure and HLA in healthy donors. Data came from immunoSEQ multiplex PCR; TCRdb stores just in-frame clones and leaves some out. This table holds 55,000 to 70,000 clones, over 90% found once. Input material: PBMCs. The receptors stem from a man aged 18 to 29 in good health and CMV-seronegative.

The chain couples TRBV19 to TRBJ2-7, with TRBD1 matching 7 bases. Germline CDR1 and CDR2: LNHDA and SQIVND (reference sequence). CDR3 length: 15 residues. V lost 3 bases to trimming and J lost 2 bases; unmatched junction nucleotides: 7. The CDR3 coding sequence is TGTGCCAGTAGTATCGGACAGGTTGGTACCTACGAGCAGTACTTC. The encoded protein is CASSIGQVGTYEQYF.

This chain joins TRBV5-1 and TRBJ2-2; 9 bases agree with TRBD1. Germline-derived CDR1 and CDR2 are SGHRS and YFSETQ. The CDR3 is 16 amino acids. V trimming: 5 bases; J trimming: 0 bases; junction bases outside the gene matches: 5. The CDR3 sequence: CASSLTGGSNTGELFF. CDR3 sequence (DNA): TGCGCCAGCAGTCTGACAGGGGGATCGAACACCGGGGAGCTGTTTTTT.

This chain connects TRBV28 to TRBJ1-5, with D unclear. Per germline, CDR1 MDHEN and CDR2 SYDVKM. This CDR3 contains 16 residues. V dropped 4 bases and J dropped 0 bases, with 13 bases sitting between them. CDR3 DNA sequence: TGTGCCAGCAGTTCGCCCGCGGGATATAGCAATCAGCCCCAGCATTTT. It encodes CASSSPAGYSNQPQHF.

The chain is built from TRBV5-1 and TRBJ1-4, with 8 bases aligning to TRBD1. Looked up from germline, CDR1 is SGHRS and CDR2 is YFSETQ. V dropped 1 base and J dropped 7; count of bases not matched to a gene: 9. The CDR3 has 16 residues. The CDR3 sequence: CASSLSTGAVGEKLFF. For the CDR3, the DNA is TGCGCCAGCAGCTTGTCGACAGGGGCAGTAGGTGAAAAACTGTTTTTT.

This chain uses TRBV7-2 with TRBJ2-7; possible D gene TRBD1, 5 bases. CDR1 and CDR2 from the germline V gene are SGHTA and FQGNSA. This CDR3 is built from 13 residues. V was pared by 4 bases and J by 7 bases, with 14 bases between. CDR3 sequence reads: CASSSQASREQYF. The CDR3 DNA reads TGTGCCAGCAGCTCACAGGCCAGCCGGGAGCAGTACTTC.

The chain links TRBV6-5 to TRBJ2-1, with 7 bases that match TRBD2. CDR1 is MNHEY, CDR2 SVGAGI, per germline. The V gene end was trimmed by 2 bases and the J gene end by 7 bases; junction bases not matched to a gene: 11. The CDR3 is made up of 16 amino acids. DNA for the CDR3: TGTGCCAGCAGTTACGGCCAAGGACTAGTCAGGAATGAGCAGTTCTTC. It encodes CASSYGQGLVRNEQFF.

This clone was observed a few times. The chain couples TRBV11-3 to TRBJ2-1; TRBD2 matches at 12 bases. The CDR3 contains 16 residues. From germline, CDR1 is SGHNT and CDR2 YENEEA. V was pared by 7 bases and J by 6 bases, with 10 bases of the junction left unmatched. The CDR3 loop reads CASTPLAGGPLNEQFF. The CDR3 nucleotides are TGTGCCAGCACCCCCCTAGCGGGAGGGCCTCTCAATGAGCAGTTCTTC.

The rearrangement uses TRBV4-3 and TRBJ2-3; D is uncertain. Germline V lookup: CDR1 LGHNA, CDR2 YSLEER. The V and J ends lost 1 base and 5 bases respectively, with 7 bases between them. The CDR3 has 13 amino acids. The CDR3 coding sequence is TGCGCCAGCAGCCAAGGCAACGGAGATACGCAGTATTTT. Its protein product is CASSQGNGDTQYF.

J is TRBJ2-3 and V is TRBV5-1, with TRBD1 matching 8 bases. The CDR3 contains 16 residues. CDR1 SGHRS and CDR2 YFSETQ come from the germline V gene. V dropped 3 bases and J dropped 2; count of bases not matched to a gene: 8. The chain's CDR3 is CASSYSGTGYTDTQYF. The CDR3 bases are TGCGCCAGCAGCTATTCCGGGACAGGCTACACAGATACGCAGTATTTT. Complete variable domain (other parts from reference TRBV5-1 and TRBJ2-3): KAGVTQTPRYLIKTRGQQVTLSCSPISGHRSVSWYQQTPGQGLQFLFEYFSETQRNKGNFPGRFSGRQFSNSRSEMNVSTLELGDSALYLCASSYSGTGYTDTQYFGPGTRLTVL.

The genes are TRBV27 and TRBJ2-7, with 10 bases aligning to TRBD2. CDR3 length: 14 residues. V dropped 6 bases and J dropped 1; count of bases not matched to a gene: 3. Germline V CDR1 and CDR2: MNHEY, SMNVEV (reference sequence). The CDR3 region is CASSLAGVSYEQYF. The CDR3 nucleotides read TGTGCCAGCAGCCTAGCGGGAGTATCCTACGAGCAGTACTTC.

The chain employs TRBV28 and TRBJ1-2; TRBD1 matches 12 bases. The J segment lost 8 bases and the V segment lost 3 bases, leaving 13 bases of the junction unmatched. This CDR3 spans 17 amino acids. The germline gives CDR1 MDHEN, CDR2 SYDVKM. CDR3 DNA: TGTGCCAGCAGTTTTCCGGGACAGGGGGCCAAGGTGGAAGGCTACACCTTC. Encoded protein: CASSFPGQGAKVEGYTF.

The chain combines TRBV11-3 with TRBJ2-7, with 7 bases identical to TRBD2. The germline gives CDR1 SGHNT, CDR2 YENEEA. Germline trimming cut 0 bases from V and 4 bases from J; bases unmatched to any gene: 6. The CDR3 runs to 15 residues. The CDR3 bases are TGTGCCAGCAGCTTAGACGGGGGACTAACGTACGAGCAGTACTTC. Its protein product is CASSLDGGLTYEQYF.

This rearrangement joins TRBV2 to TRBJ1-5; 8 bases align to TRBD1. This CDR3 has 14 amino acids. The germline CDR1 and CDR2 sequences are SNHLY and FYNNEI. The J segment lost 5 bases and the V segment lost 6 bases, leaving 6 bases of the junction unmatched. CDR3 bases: TGTGCCAGCAGATTGGACAGGGTTGATCAGCCCCAGCATTTT. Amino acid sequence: CASRLDRVDQPQHF.

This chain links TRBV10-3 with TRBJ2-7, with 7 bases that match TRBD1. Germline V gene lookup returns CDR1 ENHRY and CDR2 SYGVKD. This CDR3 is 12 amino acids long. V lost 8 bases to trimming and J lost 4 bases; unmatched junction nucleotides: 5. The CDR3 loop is CAIGDRRYEQYF. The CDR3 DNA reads TGTGCCATCGGGGACAGAAGGTACGAGCAGTACTTC.

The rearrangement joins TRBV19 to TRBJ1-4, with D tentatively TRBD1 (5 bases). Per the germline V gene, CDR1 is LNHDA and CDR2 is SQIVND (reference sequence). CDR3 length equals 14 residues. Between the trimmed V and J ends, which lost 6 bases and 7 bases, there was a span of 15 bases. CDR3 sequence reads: CASSRDFVVEKLFF. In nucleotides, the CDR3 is TGTGCCAGTAGCCGGGACTTCGTAGTTGAAAAACTGTTTTTT.

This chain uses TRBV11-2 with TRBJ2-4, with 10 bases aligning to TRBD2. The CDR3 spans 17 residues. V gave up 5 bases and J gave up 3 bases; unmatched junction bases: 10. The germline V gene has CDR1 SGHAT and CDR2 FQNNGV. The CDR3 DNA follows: TGTGCCAGCAGCCTCCCTGGACTAGCGGACGTCAAAAACATTCAGTACTTC. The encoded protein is CASSLPGLADVKNIQYF.

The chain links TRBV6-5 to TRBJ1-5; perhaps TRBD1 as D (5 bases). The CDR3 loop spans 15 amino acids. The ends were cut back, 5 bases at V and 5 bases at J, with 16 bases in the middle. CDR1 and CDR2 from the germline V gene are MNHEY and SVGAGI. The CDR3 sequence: CASSTTASGDQPQHF. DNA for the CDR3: TGTGCCAGCAGTACGACAGCGTCCGGTGATCAGCCCCAGCATTTT.

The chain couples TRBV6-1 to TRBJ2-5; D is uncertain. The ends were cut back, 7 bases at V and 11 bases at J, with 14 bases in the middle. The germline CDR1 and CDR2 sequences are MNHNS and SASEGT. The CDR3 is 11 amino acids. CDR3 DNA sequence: TGTGCCAGCACCCTCAGAGGAGCGCAGTACTTC. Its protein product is CASTLRGAQYF.

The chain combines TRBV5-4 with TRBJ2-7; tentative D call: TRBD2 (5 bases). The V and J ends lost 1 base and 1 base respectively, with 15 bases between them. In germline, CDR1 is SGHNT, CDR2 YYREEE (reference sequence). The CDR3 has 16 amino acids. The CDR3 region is CASSLSSGRNSYEQYF. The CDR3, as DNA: TGTGCCAGCAGCTTGTCTTCGGGAAGGAATTCCTACGAGCAGTACTTC.

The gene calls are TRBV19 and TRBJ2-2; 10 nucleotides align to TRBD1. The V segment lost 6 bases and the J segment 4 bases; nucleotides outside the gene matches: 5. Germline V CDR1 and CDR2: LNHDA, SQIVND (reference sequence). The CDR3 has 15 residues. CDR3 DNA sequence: TGTGCCAGTAGGCCGGGACAGGGGATCACCGGGGAGCTGTTTTTT. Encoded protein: CASRPGQGITGELFF.

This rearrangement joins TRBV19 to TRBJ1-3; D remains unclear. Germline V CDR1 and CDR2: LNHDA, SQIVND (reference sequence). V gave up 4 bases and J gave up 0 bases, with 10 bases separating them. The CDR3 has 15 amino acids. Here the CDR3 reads CASSRGDNSGNTIYF. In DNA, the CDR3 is TGTGCCAGTAGTAGGGGAGACAACTCTGGAAACACCATATATTTT.

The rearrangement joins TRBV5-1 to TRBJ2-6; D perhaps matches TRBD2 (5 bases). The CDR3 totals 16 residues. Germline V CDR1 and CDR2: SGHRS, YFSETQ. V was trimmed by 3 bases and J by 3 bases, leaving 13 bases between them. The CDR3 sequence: CASSYLTGDGANVLTF. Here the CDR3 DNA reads TGCGCCAGCAGCTACCTAACCGGGGATGGGGCCAACGTCCTGACTTTC. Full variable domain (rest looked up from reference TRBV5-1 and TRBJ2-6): KAGVTQTPRYLIKTRGQQVTLSCSPISGHRSVSWYQQTPGQGLQFLFEYFSETQRNKGNFPGRFSGRQFSNSRSEMNVSTLELGDSALYLCASSYLTGDGANVLTFGAGSRLTVL.

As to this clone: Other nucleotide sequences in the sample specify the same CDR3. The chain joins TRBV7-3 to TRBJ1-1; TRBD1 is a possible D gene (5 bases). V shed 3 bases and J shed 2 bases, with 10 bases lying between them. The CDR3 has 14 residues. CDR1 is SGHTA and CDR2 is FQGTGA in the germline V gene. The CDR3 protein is CASSLVGANTEAFF. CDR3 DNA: TGTGCCAGCAGCTTGGTTGGGGCAAACACTGAAGCTTTCTTT.

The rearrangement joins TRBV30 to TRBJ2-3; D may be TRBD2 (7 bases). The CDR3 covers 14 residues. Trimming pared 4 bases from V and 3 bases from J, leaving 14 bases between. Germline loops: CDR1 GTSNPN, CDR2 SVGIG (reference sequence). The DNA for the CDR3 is TGTGCCTGGAAACAACAGGGAGGGACAGATACGCAGTATTTT. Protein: CAWKQQGGTDTQYF.

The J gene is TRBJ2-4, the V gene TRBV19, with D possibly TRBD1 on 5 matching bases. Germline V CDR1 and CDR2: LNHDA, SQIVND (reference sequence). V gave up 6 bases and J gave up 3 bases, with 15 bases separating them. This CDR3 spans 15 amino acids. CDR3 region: CASSLPGWGKNIQYF. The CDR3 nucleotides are TGTGCCAGTAGCCTCCCAGGGTGGGGCAAAAACATTCAGTACTTC.

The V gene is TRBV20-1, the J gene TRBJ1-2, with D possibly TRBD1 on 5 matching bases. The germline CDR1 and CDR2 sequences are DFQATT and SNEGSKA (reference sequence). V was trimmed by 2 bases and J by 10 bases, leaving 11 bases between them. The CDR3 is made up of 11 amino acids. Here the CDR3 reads CSARMGQNYTF. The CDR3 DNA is TGCAGTGCTAGAATGGGGCAGAACTACACCTTC.

CDR3 nucleotides: TGCGCCAGCAGCCAAGAGGGCGCGGGGAATCAGCCCCAGCATTTT. Protein sequence: CASSQEGAGNQPQHF. V usage is TRBV4-1 and J usage is TRBJ1-5, with unresolved D. The CDR3 spans 15 residues. Germline V gene sequence: CDR1 MGHRA, CDR2 YSYEKL. The V end lost 0 bases, the J end lost 4 bases, and 10 bases lay between the germline ends.

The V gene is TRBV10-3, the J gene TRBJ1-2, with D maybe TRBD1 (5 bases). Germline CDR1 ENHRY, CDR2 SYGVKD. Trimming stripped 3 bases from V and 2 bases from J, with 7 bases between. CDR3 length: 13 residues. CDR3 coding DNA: TGTGCCATCAGTGAAGCAGGGAACTATGGCTACACCTTC. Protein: CAISEAGNYGYTF.

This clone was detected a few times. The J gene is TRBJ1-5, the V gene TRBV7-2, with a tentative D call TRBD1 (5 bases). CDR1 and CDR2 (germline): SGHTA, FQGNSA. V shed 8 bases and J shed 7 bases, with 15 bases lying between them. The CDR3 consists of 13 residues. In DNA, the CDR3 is TGTGCCAGCGGGAGGGGCGCGCAGCAGCCCCAGCATTTT. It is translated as CASGRGAQQPQHF.